Shown below are 6 T cell receptor beta chains from a single sample sequenced in a study of shared clonotypes between healthy human individuals. TCRdb keeps only in-frame clones here, not all; method: immunoSEQ multiplex PCR. Of about 2.2 million clones listed, 93% are singletons. Naive CD8 isolation took CD45RO-negative cells positively selected for CCR7 and excluded terminally differentiated effector memory CD45RA+ cells. Sequenced material: naive CD8+ T cells from PBMCs. The receptors were gathered from a man aged 18 to 35 in good health. Some clones in this sample may be carry-over from other donors' samples.

V usage is TRBV5-1 and J usage is TRBJ2-3; D might be TRBD2 (5 bases). The CDR3 loop spans 15 amino acids. Germline CDR1 reads SGHRS; CDR2 reads YFSETQ. Trimming took 0 bases from V and 3 from J, leaving 11 bases between them. CDR3 region: CASSLGLAWTDTQYF. CDR3 nucleotides: TGCGCCAGCAGCTTGGGGCTAGCATGGACAGATACGCAGTATTTT.

The chain couples TRBV2 to TRBJ2-6, with unresolved D. CDR3 length: 17 amino acids. Germline CDR1 is SNHLY and CDR2 is FYNNEI. V lost 6 bases and J lost 0, with 15 bases in between. CDR3 nucleotides: TGTGCCAGCAGAGCACATGACCTGATCTCTGGGGCCAACGTCCTGACTTTC. Protein sequence: CASRAHDLISGANVLTF.

The CDR3 loop reads CASSLADSGPTDTQYF. CDR3 coding DNA: TGTGCCAGCAGCTTAGCGGACTCGGGGCCAACAGATACGCAGTATTTT. The chain couples TRBV7-8 to TRBJ2-3, with D perhaps matching TRBD1 or TRBD2 (5 bases each). The CDR3 is 16 residues long. V lost 0 bases and J 3 bases, leaving 13 bases between the germline ends. Germline loops: CDR1 SGHVS, CDR2 FQNEAQ.

The chain combines TRBV9 with TRBJ2-1; D is perhaps TRBD2 (7 bases). CDR1 and CDR2 (germline): SGDLS, YYNGEE. CDR3 size: 16 residues. V was pared by 0 bases and J by 3 bases, with 13 bases between. The CDR3 loop is CASSVVPGDYYNEQFF. The CDR3 DNA follows: TGTGCCAGCAGCGTAGTCCCAGGGGACTACTACAATGAGCAGTTCTTC.

The chain is built from TRBV4-1 and TRBJ2-7, with D perhaps TRBD1 or TRBD2 (5 bases each). Trimming took off 1 base at V and 4 bases at J, with 26 bases between the two ends. This CDR3 has 19 amino acids. CDR1 and CDR2 from the germline V gene are MGHRA and YSYEKL. The CDR3 protein is CASSQVVIISGQGPYEQYF. In DNA, the CDR3 is TGCGCCAGCAGCCAAGTTGTGATAATTTCGGGGCAGGGTCCGTACGAGCAGTACTTC.

The genes are TRBV7-2 and TRBJ1-5; D is undetermined. V gave up 5 bases and J gave up 7 bases, with 18 bases separating them. The CDR3 runs to 15 residues. The V gene's germline CDR1 is SGHTA and CDR2 FQGNSA. The CDR3 is CASSPPGWTGQPQHF. The CDR3 DNA follows: TGTGCCAGCAGCCCTCCGGGTTGGACGGGACAGCCCCAGCATTTT.